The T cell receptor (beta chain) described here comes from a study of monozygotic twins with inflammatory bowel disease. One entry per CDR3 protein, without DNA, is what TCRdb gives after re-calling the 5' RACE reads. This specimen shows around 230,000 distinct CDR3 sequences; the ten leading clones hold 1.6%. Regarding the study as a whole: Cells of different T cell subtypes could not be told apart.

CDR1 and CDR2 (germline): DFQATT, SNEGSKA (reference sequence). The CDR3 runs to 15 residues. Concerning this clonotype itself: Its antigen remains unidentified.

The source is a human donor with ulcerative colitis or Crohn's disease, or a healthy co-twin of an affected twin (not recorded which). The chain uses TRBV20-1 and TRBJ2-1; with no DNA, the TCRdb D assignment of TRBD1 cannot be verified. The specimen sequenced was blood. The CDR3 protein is CSALWTGGFYNEQFF.